This TCR beta chain originates from a study of OX40 agonist ivuxolimab in advanced cancers. Findings of the study overall: Averaged across samples, CD8+ T cells carried more expanded clones than CD4+ did.

This clone was counted ten times or more. Its antigen is undetermined. Repertoires were generated with immunoSEQ multiplex PCR, while TCRdb's copy carries only in-frame clones and drops some. The table lists approximately 130,000 clones, under 95% of them singletons, with more than 0.9% in the top ten. Trimming shortened V by 8 bases and J by 3 bases, and 11 bases separated the two germline ends. The CDR3 has 12 amino acids. Germline-derived CDR1 and CDR2 are SGHRS and YFSETQ. No patient had autoimmune disease or received systemic immunosuppression. Samples were taken at baseline and on day 1 of cycles 4 and 7.

The TCR was taken from an adult with an advanced solid tumor such as melanoma, head and neck, liver or kidney cancer. This specimen was CD4+ or CD8+ T cells sorted from blood, taken in a trial of the OX40 agonist ivuxolimab. The chain employs TRBV5-1 and TRBJ2-5; the D gene could be TRBD1 or TRBD2 (6 bases each). CDR3 coding DNA: TGCGCCAGTAAGGAGGGGGAAGAGACCCAGTACTTC. Protein: CASKEGEETQYF.